This T cell receptor (beta chain) was obtained from a study of blood T cell repertoires in COVID-19. Study in general: Acute and convalescent COVID-19 samples came from the United States, Italy and Spain. From T cells, B-cell-depleted T cells, or PBMCs came the material, which was cDNA or gDNA.

Trimming took 0 bases from V and 8 from J, leaving 21 bases between them. CDR3 length: 18 residues. CDR1 is SGDLS and CDR2 is YYNGEE in the germline V gene. Under the authors' procedure: Nucleated cell counts were estimated from reference gene primer amplification. The protocol was immunoSEQ multiplex PCR, while the TCRdb copy is restricted to in-frame clones and leaves out a portion. V, J and clone size reflect that table, while D and trimming were determined from the DNA. The sample lists about 130,000 clones, over 75% occurring once. This receptor was taken from a human donor in a cohort sampled during active COVID-19. This rearrangement joins TRBV9 to TRBJ1-6, with D tentatively TRBD1 (5 bases). Sequences were obtained from peripheral blood. CDR3 DNA sequence: TGTGCCAGCAGCGTAGGGACATTGGGAAAACGGCTTGATTCACCCCTCCACTTT. This gives the protein CASSVGTLGKRLDSPLHF.